This paragraph reports one T cell receptor (beta chain). Its antigen is currently unknown. The sample belongs to a study of chemoradiotherapy in HPV16-positive cancers. Turning to the study itself: Candidate HPV-specific clones and shared TCR motifs came from two HPV16-positive patients.

Assay used: immunoSEQ multiplex PCR; TCRdb lists only in-frame clones, some missing. The table records about 16,000 clones, around three quarters of them present only once. Germline values: CDR1 SGHNT, CDR2 YENEEA. Trimming removed 1 base at V and 0 bases at J, with 4 bases between. The CDR3 covers 15 residues. General study points: The functional HPV-specific definition rests on just two HPV16-positive patients. For HPV16-positive patients, expanding HPV-responsive T cells associated with longer recurrence-free survival.

Repeated repertoire sampling spanned the course of chemoradiotherapy. The clonotype originates from a human donor with HPV-associated anogenital cancer. Specimen: tumor tissue, collected from a patient who underwent chemoradiotherapy. The gene calls are TRBV11-3 and TRBJ2-6; unclear D gene. CDR3 residues: CASSLGHSGANVLTF. The CDR3 DNA sequence: TGTGCCAGCAGCTTAGGACACTCTGGGGCCAACGTCCTGACTTTC.